The rows below give T cell receptor beta chains drawn from one sample of a study of response to subunit inactivated influenza vaccine. Via MiXCR, TCRdb re-called the RT-PCR reads, giving one row per CDR3 protein. The table records around 850,000 distinct CDR3 sequences, approximately 17% of them present only once. Sequenced material: PBMCs from blood, taken 5 days after vaccination. The receptor source for this set is a man between 50 and 59 years old who received an inactivated influenza vaccine. Each CDR3 is given with its conserved first and last residue. The D gene is left open where the match is weak. Size values are once, few and many counts, or a class for expanded clones, and some rows have none.

clone_size d_call j_call v_call cdr3_length cdr3_nt cdr3_aa
NA TRBD1 TRBJ2-2 TRBV5-1 14 TGCGCCAGCAAAGGACAGGGCGGCACCGGGGAGCTGTTTTTT CASKGQGGTGELFF
NA TRBD1 TRBJ1-5 TRBV4-3 16 TGCGCCAGCAGCCAAGATTGGGGACAGGGGGCACAGCCCCAGCATTTT CASSQDWGQGAQPQHF
few NA TRBJ2-3 TRBV7-3 13 TGTGCCAGCAGCCAAGCGGTGGGTAGGACGCAGTATTTT CASSQAVGRTQYF
NA NA TRBJ2-1 TRBV29-1 12 TGCAGCGTCCTCACACCTCCGGGCCCCCTCGTCTTC CSVLTPPGPLVF
NA NA TRBJ2-3 TRBV4-1 13 TGCGCCAGCAGCCAAGCGGAGACAGATACGCAGTATTTT CASSQAETDTQYF
NA NA TRBJ2-2 TRBV28 16 TGTGCCAGCAGACCTTCAGGGCAGGGTAACACCGGGGAGCTGTTTTTT CASRPSGQGNTGELFF
few TRBD2 TRBJ2-7 TRBV6-2/TRBV6-3 15 TGTGCCAGCACTCGGACTAGCGGGACCTCTCGAGAGCAGTACTTC CASTRTSGTSREQYF
NA NA TRBJ2-3 TRBV20-1 13 TGCAGTGGGACACTGTCGCACACAGATACGCAGTATTTT CSGTLSHTDTQYF
few NA TRBJ1-1 TRBV5-1 16 TGCGCCAGCAGCTTGTTGGGGGACAAATTGAACACTGAAGCTTTCTTT CASSLLGDKLNTEAFF
NA NA TRBJ2-5 TRBV18 15 TGTGCCAGCTCACCACCGGCGGCAGTCCAAGAGACCCAGTACTTC CASSPPAAVQETQYF
few TRBD2 TRBJ2-3 TRBV5-1 23 TGCGCCAGCAGCTTGGCCGTGGCTAGCGGACGACCTGCTTACAACAAAAGCACAGATACGCAGTATTTT CASSLAVASGRPAYNKSTDTQYF
NA NA TRBJ1-5 TRBV6-2/TRBV6-3 20 TGTGCCAGCAGTTACTCAATTTGGGCCAGAGTAACGCATAGCAATCAGCCCCAGCATTTT CASSYSIWARVTHSNQPQHF
few NA TRBJ2-3 TRBV7-2 13 TGTGCCAGCAGCTTCTTGGGGGGAGATACGCAGTATTTT CASSFLGGDTQYF
NA NA TRBJ2-2 TRBV30 13 TGTGCCTGGAGTACTCAGGGGCCCGGGGAGCTGTTTTTT CAWSTQGPGELFF
NA TRBD1 TRBJ1-5 TRBV19 15 TGTGCCAGTGAGAGAGGACAGGGCAGGAATCAGCCCCAGCATTTT CASERGQGRNQPQHF
NA NA TRBJ2-3 TRBV6-1 15 TGTGCCAGCAAACTTGGGGTCCCGTTCACAGATACGCAGTATTTT CASKLGVPFTDTQYF
few NA TRBJ2-7 TRBV20-1 13 TGCAGTACGACTCTAGCGCCCTCCTACGAGCAGTACTTC CSTTLAPSYEQYF
few NA TRBJ2-6 TRBV7-8 17 TGTGCCAGCAGCCCCCAATGGACGGACTCTGGGGCCAACGTCCTGACTTTC CASSPQWTDSGANVLTF
few NA TRBJ1-5 TRBV18 13 TGTGCCAGCTCACCAGGGGCGAGTCAGCCCCAGCATTTT CASSPGASQPQHF
NA TRBD2 TRBJ2-5 TRBV7-9 16 TGTGCCAGCAGCTCCAGTAAGCGGGGATTGCAAGAGACCCAGTACTTC CASSSSKRGLQETQYF
NA NA TRBJ1-2 TRBV20-1 13 TGCAGTGCTTCGGACCCACTTGGCTTTGGCTACACCTTC CSASDPLGFGYTF
few NA TRBJ2-3 TRBV7-3 14 TGTGCCAGCAGCTTAAATCAGGGGAGGGGTACGCAGTATTTT CASSLNQGRGTQYF
NA TRBD2 TRBJ2-3 TRBV4-2 16 TGTGCCAGCAGCCCAGAGGAGACTAGCGGGACAGATACGCAGTATTTT CASSPEETSGTDTQYF
NA TRBD2 TRBJ2-1 TRBV5-5 14 TGTGCCAGCAGCCCACTTGGGGGGGGCAATGAGCAGTTCTTC CASSPLGGGNEQFF
few NA TRBJ2-5 TRBV12-3/TRBV12-4 17 TGTGCCAGCAGCCGGGGGTGGTCTTGGCGGGTGGTGGAGACCCAGTACTTC CASSRGWSWRVVETQYF
once NA TRBJ2-7 TRBV7-9 13 TGTGCCAGCAGCTCCACCAATTTCTACGAGCAGTACTTC CASSSTNFYEQYF
few TRBD1 TRBJ2-3 TRBV12-3/TRBV12-4 14 TGTGCCAGCAGTTTCCAACAGGGGGCAGATACGCAGTATTTT CASSFQQGADTQYF
NA NA TRBJ2-4 TRBV5-6 13 TGTGCCAGCAGCTTCGCAGGGGTGAACATTCAGTACTTC CASSFAGVNIQYF
few NA TRBJ2-3 TRBV7-2 15 TGTGCCAGCAGCCCTCGAGGACCCGAAACAGATACGCAGTATTTT CASSPRGPETDTQYF
NA NA TRBJ2-5 TRBV2 14 TGTGCCAGCAGTTTCCAGGGGCGGCAAGAGACCCAGTACTTC CASSFQGRQETQYF
NA NA TRBJ1-1 TRBV7-8 15 TGTGCCAGCAGCTTATACGGGGGTTCGGGGACTGAAGCTTTCTTT CASSLYGGSGTEAFF
NA NA TRBJ2-5 TRBV5-6 13 TGTGCCAGCAGCTTAGGGCTTATGGAGACCCAGTACTTC CASSLGLMETQYF
few NA TRBJ2-3 TRBV4-2 18 TGTGCCAGCAGCTATTATGGCCAGCGGCACCTACGAGAAGATACGCAGTATTTT CASSYYGQRHLREDTQYF
NA NA TRBJ1-3 TRBV7-2 16 TGTGCCAGCAGAATAGCGGAGGGGACATCTGGAAACACCATATATTTT CASRIAEGTSGNTIYF
many NA TRBJ2-3 TRBV5-1 15 TGCGCCAGCAGCCCCTGGTCGGCCTACACAGATACGCAGTATTTT CASSPWSAYTDTQYF
NA NA TRBJ1-2 TRBV3-1 14 TGTGCCAGCAGCCAAGATTTCCTGGAGGATGGCTACACCTTC CASSQDFLEDGYTF
NA NA TRBJ1-4 TRBV14 13 TGTGCCAGCAGCCAAGTTGCTAATGAAAAACTGTTTTTT CASSQVANEKLFF
NA NA TRBJ2-3 TRBV5-1 12 TGCGCCAGCAGCTGGGGGTCAGATACGCAGTATTTT CASSWGSDTQYF
many TRBD1 TRBJ2-7 TRBV28 14 TGTGCCAGCAGCCCATTATGGACAGGGGGGGAGCAGTACTTC CASSPLWTGGEQYF
few TRBD2 TRBJ2-1 TRBV6-2/TRBV6-3 15 TGTGCCAGCAGGGCACTAGCGGGGGAGTACAATGAGCAGTTCTTC CASRALAGEYNEQFF
NA NA TRBJ1-1 TRBV4-2 15 TGTGCCAGCAGCCAAGAGGCCAGGGGTAACACTGAAGCTTTCTTT CASSQEARGNTEAFF
few NA TRBJ2-1 TRBV5-1 15 TGCGCCAGCAGCTTGAGGGGGGTTTGGGGAAATGAGCAGTTCTTC CASSLRGVWGNEQFF
few NA TRBJ2-1 TRBV12-3/TRBV12-4 13 TGTGCCAACCAAAGACTAGGGAACAATGAGCAGTTCTTC CANQRLGNNEQFF
few TRBD1 TRBJ2-1 TRBV18 14 TGTGCCAGCTCATCAAGGACAGGGGGCCTTGAGCAGTTCTTC CASSSRTGGLEQFF
NA TRBD2 TRBJ2-3 TRBV4-2 23 TGTGCCAGCAGCCGCATAGCGGGAGGGCCGACGAACTTACTGCTGGGTGGCGCAGATACGCAGTATTTT CASSRIAGGPTNLLLGGADTQYF
NA NA TRBJ1-2 TRBV20-1 14 TGCAGTGCTAGGCCTCTCCGGGACTCCTATGGCTACACCTTC CSARPLRDSYGYTF
few NA TRBJ2-3 TRBV2 17 TGTGCCAGCAGGATAAGAAGGCTAGCAGCGAGCACAGATACGCAGTATTTT CASRIRRLAASTDTQYF
few NA TRBJ2-3 TRBV5-6 14 TGTGCCAGCAGCCGCCCACACCGGGGAGATACGCAGTATTTT CASSRPHRGDTQYF
few TRBD2 TRBJ2-5 TRBV15 16 TGTGCCACCAGCACCCCCCGACTAGCGGGAACAGAGACCCAGTACTTC CATSTPRLAGTETQYF
NA NA TRBJ1-6 TRBV3-1 11 TGTGCCAGCAGCCAAAGTGCGTCCCTCCACTTT CASSQSASLHF
few TRBD2 TRBJ2-7 TRBV20-1 17 TGCAGTGCTAGGGGGACTAAATTTTCCATACTAAACTACGAGCAGTACTTC CSARGTKFSILNYEQYF
few NA TRBJ2-7 TRBV20-1 14 TGCAGTGCTAGAATGCTTGAGTCTTCCTACGAGCAGTACTTC CSARMLESSYEQYF
few NA TRBJ2-7 TRBV15 11 TGTGCCACCAGTCAGCTGAGAGAGCAGTACTTC CATSQLREQYF